This record looks at one TCR beta chain sequence and its context. Its antigen is unidentified. The CDR3 runs 16 residues. The V and J ends lost 0 bases and 7 bases respectively, with 16 bases between them. CDR1 and CDR2 (germline): SGHRS, YFSETQ. The data are from a study of vaccination effects on CD4 cells after COVID-19. Sequenced by immunoSEQ multiplex PCR; TCRdb stores in-frame clones only, minus some. Among tens of thousands of clones, 75% to 85% were seen once, and the ten largest hold around 38%. ViraFEST used viral peptide pools to expand antigen-specific CD4+ T cells before sequencing. Having been cultured for roughly 10 days, the cells underwent CD4+ T cell isolation. By PCR, the person was confirmed to have had SARS-CoV-2 infection between March and December 2020. Days 3 and 7 were when half the medium was replaced with IL-2 medium. Study outcomes and limitations: Late after vaccination, infection- and vaccine-induced clones showed marked clonal contraction.

This sequence was found in a human donor who had a prior SARS-CoV-2 infection. Sequenced material: CD4+ T cells from PBMCs cultured with a peptide pool, taken before COVID-19 vaccination. V gene TRBV5-1 combines with J gene TRBJ1-4, with D tentatively TRBD1 (5 bases). CDR3 nucleotide sequence: TGCGCCAGCAGCTTGGCCATGGCGGAGGGGAGTGAAAAACTGTTTTTT. Amino acids: CASSLAMAEGSEKLFF.